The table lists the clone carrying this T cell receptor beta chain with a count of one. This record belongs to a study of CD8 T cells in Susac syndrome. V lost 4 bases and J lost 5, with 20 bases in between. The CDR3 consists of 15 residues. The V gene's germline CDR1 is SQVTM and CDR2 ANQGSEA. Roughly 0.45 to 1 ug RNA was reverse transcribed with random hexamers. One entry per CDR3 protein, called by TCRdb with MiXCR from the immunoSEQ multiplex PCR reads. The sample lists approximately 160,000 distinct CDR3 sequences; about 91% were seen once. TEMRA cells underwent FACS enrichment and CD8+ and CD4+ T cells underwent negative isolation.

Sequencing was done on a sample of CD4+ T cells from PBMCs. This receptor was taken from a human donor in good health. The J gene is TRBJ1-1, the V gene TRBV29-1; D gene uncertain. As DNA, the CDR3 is TGCAGCGTTGGTACGATGACTGGTGTGGGGACTGAAGCTTTCTTT. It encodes CSVGTMTGVGTEAFF.